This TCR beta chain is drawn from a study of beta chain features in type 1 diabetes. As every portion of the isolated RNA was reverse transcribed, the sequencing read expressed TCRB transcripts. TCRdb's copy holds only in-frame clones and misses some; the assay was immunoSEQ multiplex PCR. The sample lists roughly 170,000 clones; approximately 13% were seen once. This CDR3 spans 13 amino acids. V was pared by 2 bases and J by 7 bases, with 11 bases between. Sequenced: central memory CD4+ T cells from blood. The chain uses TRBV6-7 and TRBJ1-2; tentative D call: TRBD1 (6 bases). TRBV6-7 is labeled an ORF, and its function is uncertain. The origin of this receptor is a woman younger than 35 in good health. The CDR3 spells CASSYPQGSGYTF. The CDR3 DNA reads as TGTGCCAGCAGTTACCCTCAGGGGAGTGGCTACACCTTC.